A selection of T cell receptor beta chains follows, all from one sample in a study of blood T cell repertoires in COVID-19. The data were produced by immunoSEQ multiplex PCR, yet TCRdb's version contains in-frame clones alone and is incomplete. The sample records approximately 300,000 clones, about nine tenths being singletons. Sequencing was performed on peripheral blood. The receptors originated from a man aged 45-65 years with active or convalescent COVID-19. Each CDR3 is given with its conserved first and last residue. A D gene is named only where the DNA matches it firmly. For some rows the clone size is stated as once, few or many, or as a class when expanded; others skip it.

clone size,J gene,V gene,D gene,CDR3 DNA,CDR3 protein
-,TRBJ1-5,TRBV2,TRBD1,TGTGCCAGCAGTGAAATAGGGACAGGGAATCAGCCCCAGCATTTT,CASSEIGTGNQPQHF
-,TRBJ2-5,TRBV7-9,-,TGTGCCAGCAGCCGAGCCCAAGAGACCCAGTACTTC,CASSRAQETQYF
-,TRBJ2-7,TRBV6-5,TRBD2,TGTGCCAGCAGTTACAACGGGGAGGGCGAGCAGTACTTC,CASSYNGEGEQYF
few,TRBJ1-6,TRBV3-1/TRBV3-2,-,TGTGCCAGCAGCCAAGGGGGCATCAATTCACCCCTCCACTTT,CASSQGGINSPLHF
-,TRBJ2-7,TRBV6-6,TRBD1,TGTGCCAGCAGTCAACAGCCTCTCCGGGACAGGTCCTACGAGCAGTACTTC,CASSQQPLRDRSYEQYF
few,TRBJ2-5,TRBV9,TRBD1,TGTGCCAGCAGCGTAGGGAACAGGGGCGAAGAGACCCAGTACTTC,CASSVGNRGEETQYF
few,TRBJ2-7,TRBV18,-,TGTGCCAGCTCACCTGGACTGGGGTTCTCCGAGCAGTACTTC,CASSPGLGFSEQYF
-,TRBJ2-1,TRBV18,TRBD1,TGTGCCAGCTCACAGGACAGGGGAGGCTACAATGAGCAGTTCTTC,CASSQDRGGYNEQFF
-,TRBJ1-4,TRBV5-5,TRBD1,TGTGCCAGCAGCTTGTCAGGGGGTGGTGAAAAACTGTTTTTT,CASSLSGGGEKLFF
-,TRBJ2-5,TRBV19,TRBD2,TGTGCCAGTAGCCGGGGGGCTAGCGGGGACGTGAACTTC,CASSRGASGDVNF
-,TRBJ2-3,TRBV9,TRBD1,TGTGCCAGCAGCGCGCTACCGGGACAGGGGGGAGATACGCAGTATTTT,CASSALPGQGGDTQYF
-,TRBJ2-1,TRBV3-1/TRBV3-2,TRBD2,TGTGCCAGCAGCTCCGGGGGGAAGGGGCAGTTCTTC,CASSSGGKGQFF
-,TRBJ2-1,TRBV6-5,TRBD2,TGTGCCAGGAGGGGACTAGCTATGATTTATGAGCAGTTCTTC,CARRGLAMIYEQFF
-,TRBJ1-1,TRBV30,TRBD1,TGTGCCTGGAGTTATTACAGGGGTGGAAGTACTGAAGCTTTCTTT,CAWSYYRGGSTEAFF
-,TRBJ2-3,TRBV7-9,-,TGTGCCAGCAGCTTGATGGCGGTCTCCACAGATACGCAGTATTTT,CASSLMAVSTDTQYF
-,TRBJ1-1,TRBV7-2,TRBD1,TGTGCCAGCAGCTTACCCTCGGACAGGAGGGCTTTCTTT,CASSLPSDRRAFF
once,TRBJ2-4,TRBV10-1,TRBD1,TGCGCCAGCAGTGATTCCGGACAGGAAAACATTCAGTACTTC,CASSDSGQENIQYF
-,TRBJ1-5,TRBV6-4,-,TGTGCCAGCAGCGCCTCGACAGAAAATAGCAATCAGCCCCAGCATTTT,CASSASTENSNQPQHF
-,TRBJ2-3,TRBV5-5,TRBD1,TGTGCCAGCAGCTTGGAAGGGGGCCAAGATACGCAGTATTTT,CASSLEGGQDTQYF
-,TRBJ2-3,TRBV28,-,TGTGCCAGCAGTAAAGCAGGGGTCACAGATACGCAGTATTTT,CASSKAGVTDTQYF
once,TRBJ2-3,TRBV5-1,-,TGCGCCAGCAGCTTGGCGGGGGAGGCAGATACGCAGTATTTT,CASSLAGEADTQYF
-,TRBJ2-2,TRBV7-2,-,TGTGCCAGCAGCCTACCCCCGGGGAGGCACACCGGGGAGCTGTTTTTT,CASSLPPGRHTGELFF
-,TRBJ1-4,TRBV3-1/TRBV3-2,-,TGTGCCAGCAGCCAATCAGATGAAAAACTGTTTTTT,CASSQSDEKLFF
-,TRBJ2-3,TRBV3-1/TRBV3-2,-,TGTGCCAGCAGCCAAGGGTGGGGGGGCCTCGATACGCAGTATTTT,CASSQGWGGLDTQYF
-,TRBJ2-1,TRBV5-1,-,TGCGCCAGCACCCTTGGGGGGACTGGGTACAATGAGCAGTTCTTC,CASTLGGTGYNEQFF
-,TRBJ2-3,TRBV30,TRBD2,TGTGCCTGGAGTGTAGGGGGTGGACTAGCGGGAAACGCAGATACGCAGTATTTT,CAWSVGGGLAGNADTQYF
-,TRBJ1-2,TRBV9,TRBD1,TGTGCCAGCAGCGTAGGCAGGGGGGCGGACTATGGCTACACCTTC,CASSVGRGADYGYTF
few,TRBJ1-2,TRBV5-1,TRBD1,TGCGCCAGCAGCTTGGAGGGACAGGGGGACTATGGCTACACCTTC,CASSLEGQGDYGYTF
once,TRBJ1-1,TRBV10-2,-,TGCGCCAGCAGTGAGTCGCCGGGGGACGCCAGGGTAGCTTTCTTT,CASSESPGDARVAFF
-,TRBJ2-1,TRBV5-1,TRBD1,TGCGCCAGCAGGCCCGGACAGGGGAATGAGCAGTTCTTC,CASRPGQGNEQFF
-,TRBJ2-3,TRBV4-3,TRBD1,TGCGCCAGCAGCCAAGATGACGGGACAGGGCGTTGGTATTTT,CASSQDDGTGRWYF